A selection of T cell receptor beta chains follows, all from one sample in a study of HIV-infected patients and healthy controls. MiXCR was run by TCRdb on the 5' RACE reads, yielding one entry per CDR3 protein. The repertoire includes nearly 9,500 distinct CDR3 sequences, roughly 6% of them detected once, and 6.5% to 8.5% sits in the top ten. Sequencing used blood. The receptors stem from an adult in good health. CDR3s include the opening cysteine and the closing phenylalanine or tryptophan. The D gene is left open where the match is weak. The listing skips clone size in some rows; elsewhere it reads once, few, many or a size class.

V gene	D gene	J gene	clone size	CDR3 protein	CDR3 DNA
TRBV30	TRBD2	TRBJ2-5	many	CAWSRSGGPQETQYF	TGTGCCTGGAGTAGGAGCGGGGGGCCTCAAGAGACCCAGTACTTC
TRBV24-1	TRBD2	TRBJ2-1	.	CARKGVLAGVVNEQFF	TGTGCCAGGAAAGGAGTACTAGCGGGGGTTGTAAATGAGCAGTTCTTC
TRBV7-2	.	TRBJ2-1	medium-sized	CASSEVSWLQFF	TGTGCCAGCAGCGAAGTTTCTTGGCTACAGTTCTTC
TRBV19	TRBD1	TRBJ1-5	few	CASSTGQGAPQFQPQHF	TGTGCCAGTAGTACCGGACAGGGGGCTCCGCAGTTCCAGCCCCAGCATTTT
TRBV20-1	.	TRBJ2-3	medium-sized	CSARNTDTQYF	TGCAGTGCTCGGAACACAGATACGCAGTATTTT
TRBV28	.	TRBJ2-2	many	CASSLRGQSTGELFF	TGTGCCAGCAGTTTAAGAGGACAAAGCACCGGGGAGCTGTTTTTT
TRBV28	.	TRBJ1-4	medium-sized	CASSFTGLNEKLFF	TGTGCCAGCAGTTTTACAGGGCTAAATGAAAAACTGTTTTTT
TRBV6-5	.	TRBJ1-2	many	CASSFRVDYGYTF	TGTGCCAGCAGTTTCAGGGTTGACTATGGCTACACCTTC
TRBV11-2	.	TRBJ1-1	medium-sized	CASSLAGTEAFF	TGTGCCAGCAGCTTAGCCGGAACTGAAGCTTTCTTT
TRBV5-4	.	TRBJ1-5	.	CASSLDPFSQPQHF	TGTGCCAGCAGCTTGGATCCGTTCAGTCAGCCCCAGCATTTT
TRBV6-2/TRBV6-3	.	TRBJ2-7	few	CASSYSGAGYEQYF	TGTGCCAGCAGTTACTCTGGGGCTGGGTACGAGCAGTACTTC
TRBV7-2	.	TRBJ1-6	medium-sized	CASSFENSPLHF	TGTGCCAGCAGCTTTGAGAATTCACCCCTCCACTTT
TRBV28	TRBD2	TRBJ2-4	many	CASSSGLAGGVDIQYF	TGTGCCAGCAGTTCGGGACTAGCGGGAGGTGTTGACATTCAGTACTTC
TRBV7-2	.	TRBJ2-4	few	CASSPRLTNIQYF	TGTGCCAGCAGCCCACGCCTAACGAACATTCAGTACTTC
TRBV25-1	.	TRBJ1-2	many	CASTLGQNYGYTF	TGTGCCAGCACGCTTGGACAGAACTATGGCTACACCTTC
TRBV6-1	.	TRBJ2-7	many	CASSRGDRYEQYF	TGTGCCAGCAGTAGGGGGGACCGCTACGAGCAGTACTTC
TRBV7-2	TRBD2	TRBJ2-5	medium-sized	CASSTSLAVQETQYF	TGTGCCAGCAGCACTTCACTAGCGGTCCAAGAGACCCAGTACTTC
TRBV29-1	TRBD2	TRBJ2-3	medium-sized	CSGHSGPVTDTQYF	TGCAGCGGGCATAGCGGGCCCGTCACAGATACGCAGTATTTT
TRBV29-1	TRBD2	TRBJ2-1	many	CSLSGLVNEQFF	TGCAGTCTTAGCGGGCTGGTCAATGAGCAGTTCTTC
TRBV4-3	.	TRBJ1-1	many	CASSQDWRGNTEAFF	TGCGCCAGCAGCCAAGATTGGAGGGGGAACACTGAAGCTTTCTTT
TRBV28	.	TRBJ1-1	.	CASSHLGIMNTEVFF	TGTGCCAGCAGTCACTTGGGGATCATGAACACTGAAGTTTTCTTT
TRBV6-1	.	TRBJ1-1	many	CASSRVEGTEAFF	TGTGCCAGCAGCAGGGTGGAGGGCACTGAAGCTTTCTTT
TRBV28	TRBD1	TRBJ2-7	medium-sized	CASSLGQARSYEQYF	TGTGCCAGCAGTTTGGGACAGGCACGCTCCTACGAGCAGTACTTC
TRBV9	.	TRBJ1-2	medium-sized	CASSVRTEYGYTF	TGTGCCAGCAGCGTCCGGACCGAGTATGGCTACACCTTC
TRBV5-1	TRBD1	TRBJ1-2	medium-sized	CASSGNRGMGGYTF	TGCGCCAGCAGCGGGAACAGGGGAATGGGCGGCTACACCTTC
TRBV30	.	TRBJ2-7	many	CAWSPPRTPYEQYF	TGTGCCTGGAGTCCACCCAGGACTCCCTACGAGCAGTACTTC
TRBV12-3/TRBV12-4	.	TRBJ2-4	many	CASSLTDIQYF	TGTGCCAGCAGTTTAACCGACATTCAGTACTTC
TRBV2	.	TRBJ2-1	few	CASSGRLGFNEQFF	TGTGCCAGCAGTGGGAGGTTGGGGTTTAATGAGCAGTTCTTC
TRBV28	.	TRBJ1-5	many	CASTLMALEGQPQHF	TGTGCCAGCACTCTAATGGCTCTCGAGGGTCAGCCCCAGCATTTT
TRBV2	.	TRBJ2-1	medium-sized	CASRASLNEQFF	TGTGCCAGCAGGGCTAGCCTAAATGAGCAGTTCTTC
TRBV20-1	TRBD1	TRBJ2-7	many	CSARDNRGRYEQYF	TGCAGTGCTAGAGACAACAGGGGGCGATACGAGCAGTACTTC
TRBV7-2	TRBD1	TRBJ1-2	many	CASSPQPTDRGHGYTF	TGTGCCAGCAGCCCCCAACCCACCGACAGGGGGCATGGCTACACCTTC
TRBV28	.	TRBJ2-7	many	CASSPPWQARAYEQYF	TGTGCCAGCAGCCCCCCTTGGCAGGCCCGAGCCTACGAGCAGTACTTC
TRBV28	.	TRBJ1-6	many	CASSLTLDGYSPLHF	TGTGCCAGCAGTTTAACCTTGGACGGGTATTCACCCCTCCACTTT
TRBV7-2	TRBD2	TRBJ2-1	many	CAISLGLAVNEQFF	TGTGCCATTTCCCTCGGACTAGCGGTTAATGAGCAGTTCTTC
TRBV29-1	.	TRBJ2-1	many	CSVPGVNEQFF	TGCAGCGTTCCAGGGGTCAATGAGCAGTTCTTC
TRBV29-1	.	TRBJ1-1	many	CSVSWVNTEAFF	TGCAGCGTTTCATGGGTGAACACTGAAGCTTTCTTT
TRBV28	.	TRBJ1-4	many	CASSLNKKLFF	TGTGCCAGCAGTTTAAACAAAAAACTGTTTTTT
TRBV20-1	TRBD2	TRBJ2-7	medium-sized	CSASIPPLAGPMAPTYEQYF	TGCAGTGCTAGTATTCCCCCGCTAGCGGGACCGATGGCTCCCACCTACGAGCAGTACTTC
TRBV7-2	TRBD2	TRBJ2-3	medium-sized	CASSPSLAGVDTQYF	TGTGCCAGCAGCCCCTCACTAGCGGGGGTAGATACGCAGTATTTT
TRBV7-9	.	TRBJ1-1	.	CASSLGETTVNTEAFF	TGTGCCAGCAGCTTAGGAGAAACTACAGTGAACACTGAAGCTTTCTTT
TRBV7-2	.	TRBJ2-6	many	CASSLVRVSGANVLTF	TGTGCCAGCAGCTTAGTAAGGGTCTCTGGGGCCAACGTCCTGACTTTC
TRBV20-1	.	TRBJ2-3	many	CSASQSGWESDTQYF	TGCAGTGCCAGTCAAAGCGGGTGGGAGTCAGATACGCAGTATTTT
TRBV19	.	TRBJ1-5	.	CASSVRPGPDNQPQHF	TGTGCCAGTAGTGTACGCCCCGGGCCCGACAATCAGCCCCAGCATTTT
TRBV7-6	.	TRBJ1-1	many	CASSLNPTTEAFF	TGTGCCAGCAGCTTAAATCCCACGACCGAAGCTTTCTTT
TRBV6-1	.	TRBJ1-2	many	CASSEEPTGSLEGYTF	TGTGCCAGCAGTGAAGAGCCCACGGGCAGCTTGGAAGGCTACACCTTC
TRBV7-2	.	TRBJ2-1	many	CASSPFRGEQFF	TGTGCCAGCAGCCCCTTCCGGGGCGAGCAGTTCTTC
TRBV7-9	.	TRBJ2-7	medium-sized	CASTTSPYEQYF	TGTGCCAGCACAACTTCCCCCTACGAGCAGTACTTC
TRBV29-1	.	TRBJ2-1	many	CSVEDQIAVAYNEQFF	TGCAGCGTTGAAGATCAAATAGCGGTTGCCTACAATGAGCAGTTCTTC
TRBV6-5	TRBD2	TRBJ2-3	few	CASSRELAGGRDTQYF	TGTGCCAGCAGCAGGGAGCTAGCGGGGGGAAGGGATACGCAGTATTTT
TRBV24-1	.	TRBJ2-3	many	CATRPRTGTDTQYF	TGTGCCACCAGACCAAGGACAGGCACAGATACGCAGTATTTT
TRBV28	.	TRBJ1-1	few	CASSGETVVTEAFF	TGTGCCAGCAGTGGGGAGACAGTCGTCACTGAAGCTTTCTTT
TRBV27	TRBD2	TRBJ2-1	few	CASSLSGRSNEQFF	TGTGCCAGCAGTTTAAGCGGGAGGAGCAATGAGCAGTTCTTC
TRBV12-3/TRBV12-4	.	TRBJ2-7	many	CASSQGSSSYEQYF	TGTGCCAGCAGCCAGGGGTCCAGCTCCTACGAGCAGTACTTC
TRBV28	TRBD1	TRBJ2-7	many	CASRPPGGNEQYF	TGTGCCAGCAGGCCTCCAGGGGGCAACGAGCAGTACTTC
TRBV28	TRBD2	TRBJ2-7	medium-sized	CATGGAHASPNF	TGTGCCACCGGGGGGGCTCATGCTTCCCCGAACTTC
TRBV12-3/TRBV12-4	.	TRBJ1-4	many	CASSLTGKLFF	TGTGCCAGCAGTTTGACGGGAAAACTGTTTTTT